This T cell receptor (beta chain) was identified in a study of shared clonotypes between healthy human individuals. Across the study: The plates for each donor numbered three CD4 naive, three CD4 memory, two CD8 naive and one CD8 memory.

Study results and limitations: Estimated richness values were generally larger in naive subsets than in memory subsets. A handful of donors shared roughly 5% of their naive CD4 clonotypes.

Germline CDR1 MDHEN, CDR2 SYDVKM. V was pared by 6 bases and J by 0 bases, with 9 bases between. This CDR3 has 14 amino acids. About this clone: No antigen is known for it.

CD45RO-negative, CCR7-positively selected cells formed the naive CD8 fraction, excluding terminally differentiated effector memory CD45RA+ cells. As handled by the study authors: Filtering differed, since immunoSEQ gave only junction sequences and no quality scores. The repertoire was sequenced with immunoSEQ multiplex PCR; TCRdb's copy has only in-frame clones and lacks some. The V and J calls and clone size were taken over from that table, and D and trimming were inferred from the DNA. The table shows under 600,000 clones, with about 98% occurring only once. The sequenced sample was naive CD8+ T cells sorted from blood. The V call is TRBV28, the J call TRBJ1-3; tentative D call: TRBD1 (6 bases). The receptor comes from a man under 40 in good health. The CDR3 DNA reads as TGTGCCAGCAGCGTGACAGGCTCTGGAAACACCATATATTTT. This translates into CASSVTGSGNTIYF.